Sequencing of this TCR beta chain was carried out in a study of blood T cell repertoires in COVID-19. Study as a whole: COVID-19 samples, acute and convalescent, were from the United States, Italy and Spain. From T cells, B-cell-depleted T cells, or PBMCs came the material, which was cDNA or gDNA.

In the authors' methods: Cell counts per sample came from amplifying reference gene primers. Sequenced by immunoSEQ multiplex PCR; TCRdb stores in-frame clones only, minus some. The D gene and trimming were derived from the DNA, and the V and J assignments and clone size from that table. The table includes about 180,000 clones, around 84% detected once. This CDR3 contains 18 residues. V lost 4 bases, J lost 1 base, and 4 bases stayed unmatched. Germline CDR1 is SGHRS and CDR2 is YFSETQ. The chain carries TRBV5-1 and TRBJ2-2; 16 bases map to TRBD2. The origin of this receptor is a man aged 50-60 years with active or convalescent COVID-19. Sequences were obtained from peripheral blood. CDR3 bases: TGCGCCAGCAGCGTCGGGACTAGCGGGAGGGGGAACACCGGGGAGCTGTTTTTT. Amino acid sequence: CASSVGTSGRGNTGELFF.